Reported below is one TCR beta chain. Original processing notes: Quantification of nucleated cells was approximated via reference gene primer amplification. Libraries were prepared by immunoSEQ multiplex PCR; TCRdb keeps only in-frame clonotypes and omits some of them. That table furnishes V, J and clone size, whereas the DNA furnished D and trimming. This sample has some 280,000 clones, with around four fifths found just once. The data originate from a study of blood T cell repertoires in COVID-19. Study background: Acute-phase and convalescent COVID-19 samples originated in the United States, Italy and Spain.

CDR3 length equals 15 residues. The germline V gene has CDR1 MGHRA and CDR2 YSYEKL. Trimming removed 3 bases from V and 1 base from J; junction bases left unmatched: 6. The source of this sequence is a woman aged 50 to 60 with active or convalescent COVID-19. This chain uses TRBV4-1 with TRBJ2-7, with TRBD2 matching 7 bases. The sequencing input was peripheral blood. CDR3 residues: CASSQGRGSSYEQYF. DNA of the CDR3: TGCGCCAGCAGCCAGGGGCGCGGGAGTTCCTACGAGCAGTACTTC.